Described below is a single T cell receptor beta chain sequence and its context. The antigen remains undetermined. Germline CDR1 SGHTA, CDR2 FQGNSA. V was trimmed by 1 base and J by 0 bases, leaving 6 bases between them. This CDR3 has 14 amino acids. TCRdb called the RT-PCR reads again in MiXCR, with one record for every CDR3 protein. The data contain roughly 700,000 distinct CDR3 sequences, approximately 15% of them singletons. This entry is derived from a study of response to subunit inactivated influenza vaccine. Whole-study findings and limits: There was a suggestion from the authors that each seasonal influenza vaccination recruits few new T cells.

The specimen comprised PBMCs from blood, sampled around two weeks before vaccination. The V gene is TRBV7-2, the J gene TRBJ1-2, with D uncertain. The TCR originated in a man aged 45-65 years who received an inactivated influenza vaccine. The CDR3 sequence is CASSLESANYGYTF. CDR3 bases: TGTGCCAGCAGCTTAGAATCGGCTAACTATGGCTACACCTTC.